This TCR beta chain was retrieved from a study of identical twins. The study, taken as a whole, reports: Zero-insertion analyses could be partly confounded by invariant MAIT and iNKT cells. In monozygotic twins, models underestimated the sharing of out-of-frame TCR alpha.

This CDR3 has 16 residues. CDR1 SGHRS and CDR2 YFSETQ come from the germline V gene. Between the trimmed V and J ends, which lost 5 bases and 0 bases, there was a span of 16 bases. TCRdb re-called the 5' RACE reads through MiXCR, storing one row per CDR3 protein. Of some 710,000 distinct CDR3 sequences in the sample, 5.5% to 7.5% were seen once. A few counts support this clonotype. The target antigen is unknown. The chain has TRBV5-1 and TRBJ2-3; a weak D match, TRBD1 (6 bases). This receptor was identified in a man aged 18-30 years in good health. Sequenced input: naive T cells sorted from blood. The CDR3 DNA is TGCGCCAGCAGTCCCTCCCAGGGGCCAAGCACAGATACGCAGTATTTT. This encodes CASSPSQGPSTDTQYF.